This TCR beta chain was profiled in a study of OX40 agonist ivuxolimab in advanced cancers. Produced via immunoSEQ multiplex PCR; TCRdb's table is partial and in-frame only. The sample has roughly 49,000 clones, 87% seen once. V lost 3 bases and J lost 7; bases outside the gene matches: 3. Germline values: CDR1 SGDLS, CDR2 YYNGEE. CDR3 size: 14 residues. The genes are TRBV9 and TRBJ2-7, with 14 nucleotides matching TRBD2. The sample here was CD4+ or CD8+ T cells sorted from blood, taken in a trial of the OX40 agonist ivuxolimab. This TCR came from an adult with an advanced solid tumor such as melanoma, head and neck, liver or kidney cancer. The CDR3: CASSDRTSGREQYF. Here the CDR3 DNA reads TGTGCCAGCAGCGACCGGACTAGCGGGAGGGAGCAGTACTTC.